Presented here are 10 T cell receptor beta chains from one specimen sequenced in a study of blood T cell repertoires in COVID-19. Assay: immunoSEQ multiplex PCR; the TCRdb copy retains only in-frame clones and omits some. The data show about 430,000 clones, more than 70% seen once. Specimen: PBMCs or T cells enriched from blood (not recorded which). Receptor source: a woman aged 18 to 35 who had been exposed to COVID-19.

The chain is built from TRBV4-1 and TRBJ2-5; 7 bases agree with TRBD2. This CDR3 contains 16 residues. Germline CDR1 is MGHRA and CDR2 is YSYEKL. V lost 1 base and J lost 1; bases outside the gene matches: 6. The CDR3, as DNA: TGCGCCAGCAGCCAAGTGGGAGGGGAACTCCAAGAGACCCAGTACTTC. This gives the protein CASSQVGGELQETQYF.

The chain is built from TRBV21-1 and TRBJ2-3; TRBD2 is the table's D call, not checked against the DNA. TRBV21-1 is termed a pseudogene. The length of the CDR3 is 18 residues. The DNA of the CDR3 is TGTGCCAGCAGCAAAAGACCCGCGACTAGCCGTCGATCAGATACGCAGTATTTT. Translation: CASSKRPATSRRSDTQYF.

The sample holds a few counts of this clone. CDR3 coding DNA: TGTGCCAGCAGTTCCTCGGAAGGCAGGGGAAGGGGCTACACCTTC. It yields the protein CASSSSEGRGRGYTF. The rearrangement uses TRBV28 and TRBJ1-2; tentatively, D is TRBD1 (6 bases). CDR3 length equals 15 residues. V gave up 4 bases and J gave up 8 bases, with 20 bases separating them. Germline-derived CDR1 and CDR2 are MDHEN and SYDVKM.

CDR3 nucleotide sequence: TGCGCCAGCAGCCGAGGACTGACCCAAGAGACCCAGTACTTC. Translating gives CASSRGLTQETQYF. The V gene is TRBV4-1, the J gene TRBJ2-5; D is possibly TRBD2 (5 bases). V was clipped by 4 bases and J by 1 base, with 10 bases between them. The germline V gene encodes CDR1 MGHRA and CDR2 YSYEKL. This CDR3 region has 14 residues.

V is TRBV7-2 and J is TRBJ2-1; 9 positions agree with TRBD2. With V trimmed by 8 bases and J by 7 bases, 3 bases remained unmatched. The germline gives CDR1 SGHTA, CDR2 FQGNSA. This CDR3 contains 12 residues. The CDR3 spells CASFSGGNEQFF. DNA for the CDR3: TGTGCCAGCTTTAGCGGGGGAAATGAGCAGTTCTTC. The entire variable domain, with the rest obtained from reference TRBV7-2 and TRBJ2-1, is as follows: GAGVSQSPSNKVTEKGKDVELRCDPISGHTALYWYRQSLGQGLEFLIYFQGNSAPDKSGLPSDRFSAERTGGSVSTLTIQRTQQEDSAVYLCASFSGGNEQFFGPGTRLTVL.

A single count supports this clone. This chain joins TRBV7-2 and TRBJ1-2; no reliable D call. Per the germline V gene, CDR1 is SGHTA and CDR2 is FQGNSA. This CDR3 has 14 amino acids. The V gene lost 1 base and the J gene lost 6 bases, with 12 bases spanning the gap. CDR3 residues: CASSLVSQVDGYTF. CDR3 sequence (DNA): TGTGCCAGCAGCTTAGTGAGCCAGGTGGATGGCTACACCTTC.

As regards this clone: One end of the junction fails to match germline, which may point to a read error. The chain joins TRBV4-3 to TRBJ2-7; 13 positions agree with TRBD2. CDR1 and CDR2 from the germline V gene are LGHNA and YSLEER. This CDR3 has 13 residues. This CDR3 reads CASSQRTSGGHTF. DNA of the CDR3: TGCGCCAGCAGCCAAAGGACTAGCGGGGGCCACACCTTC.

The V and J genes are TRBV7-9 and TRBJ2-1, with D tentatively TRBD1 (5 bases). The V gene's germline CDR1 is SEHNR and CDR2 FQNEAQ (reference sequence). This CDR3 is built from 16 residues. V was cut by 5 bases and J by 6 bases, with 20 bases left in between. The CDR3 here is CASSGVRQSIINEQFF. In DNA, the CDR3 is TGTGCCAGCAGCGGGGTCAGACAGTCCATCATCAATGAGCAGTTCTTC. The complete variable domain, with remaining parts taken from reference TRBV7-9 and TRBJ2-1, reads DTGVSQNPRHKITKRGQNVTFRCDPISEHNRLYWYRQTLGQGPEFLTYFQNEAQLEKSRLLSDRFSAERPKGSFSTLEIQRTEQGDSAMYLCASSGVRQSIINEQFFGPGTRLTVL.

V and J are TRBV14 and TRBJ2-1; TRBD1 is a possible D gene (5 bases). The CDR3 has 17 residues. Germline CDR1 and CDR2: SGHDN and FVKESK. The V and J ends lost 2 bases and 0 bases respectively, with 14 bases between them. The CDR3 DNA follows: TGTGCCAGCAGCCAATATAACAGGTCCTACTCCTACAATGAGCAGTTCTTC. Translation gives CASSQYNRSYSYNEQFF. The full variable domain, in which reference TRBV14 and TRBJ2-1 provide the parts outside the CDR3, is EAGVTQFPSHSVIEKGQTVTLRCDPISGHDNLYWYRRVMGKEIKFLLHFVKESKQDESGMPNNRFLAERTGGTYSTLKVQPAELEDSGVYFCASSQYNRSYSYNEQFFGPGTRLTVL.

This sequence joins TRBV28 and TRBJ2-5; 11 positions match TRBD1. The CDR3 is made up of 15 amino acids. Per the germline V gene, CDR1 is MDHEN and CDR2 is SYDVKM. The trim removed 6 bases at V and 1 base at J, leaving 4 bases unmatched. The CDR3 bases are TGTGCCAGCAGCAAAGGGACAGGGGGCCAAGAGACCCAGTACTTC. This sequence encodes CASSKGTGGQETQYF.